The 20 T cell receptor beta chains below all came from one sample that was sequenced in a study of T cell responses to AZD1222 COVID-19 vaccine. The repertoire was sequenced with immunoSEQ multiplex PCR; TCRdb's copy has only in-frame clones and lacks some. The data contain around 130,000 clones, 89% of them seen just once; the ten biggest clones take up around 9.5%. Sequenced material: peripheral blood, taken 28 days after the second AZD1222 dose. The source is an adult who received the AZD1222 COVID-19 vaccine.

The genes are TRBV6-2 or TRBV6-3 and TRBJ1-2; D gene ambiguous. The CDR3 spans 14 residues. Germline values: CDR1 MNHEY, CDR2 SVGEGT. V lost 0 bases and J 1 base, leaving 6 bases between the germline ends. CDR3: CASSYSISNYGYTF. As DNA, the CDR3 is TGTGCCAGCAGTTACTCGATCAGTAACTATGGCTACACCTTC.

The chain uses TRBV19 and TRBJ1-1; 7 bases agree with TRBD1. The CDR3 length is 14 residues. Per the germline V gene, CDR1 is LNHDA and CDR2 is SQIVND (reference sequence). The V gene end was trimmed by 3 bases and the J gene end by 1 base; junction bases not matched to a gene: 2. CDR3 residues: CASSIDRANTEAFF. The CDR3, as DNA: TGTGCCAGTAGTATCGACAGGGCGAACACTGAAGCTTTCTTT.

This chain connects TRBV5-1 to TRBJ1-1; 9 bases agree with TRBD1. Per germline, CDR1 SGHRS and CDR2 YFSETQ. The J segment lost 1 base and the V segment lost 4 bases, leaving 5 bases of the junction unmatched. The CDR3 totals 15 residues. CDR3 amino acids: CASSPTGGGNTEAFF. DNA for the CDR3: TGCGCCAGCAGCCCGACAGGGGGGGGGAACACTGAAGCTTTCTTT.

The chain carries TRBV25-1 and TRBJ1-1; 10 nucleotides line up with TRBD1. V was clipped by 10 bases and J by 0 bases; unmatched bases: 5. The CDR3 is made up of 14 amino acids. Germline V gene data show CDR1 as MGHDK and CDR2 as SYGVNS. CDR3: CATLGQGVNTEAFF. Written as DNA, the CDR3 is TGTGCCACCCTTGGACAGGGGGTGAACACTGAAGCTTTCTTT.

V usage is TRBV5-1 and J usage is TRBJ2-1; TRBD2 might be the D (5 bases). The CDR3 loop spans 15 amino acids. Trimming took off 6 bases at V and 5 bases at J, with 18 bases between the two ends. CDR1 is SGHRS, CDR2 YFSETQ, per germline. CDR3 in DNA: TGCGCCAGCACTTCGACGGACTTAATCGACAATGAGCAGTTCTTC. It translates to CASTSTDLIDNEQFF. The variable domain in full, with the rest retrieved from reference TRBV5-1 and TRBJ2-1, is KAGVTQTPRYLIKTRGQQVTLSCSPISGHRSVSWYQQTPGQGLQFLFEYFSETQRNKGNFPGRFSGRQFSNSRSEMNVSTLELGDSALYLCASTSTDLIDNEQFFGPGTRLTVL.

This chain links TRBV4-1 with TRBJ2-3; TRBD2 agrees at 10 bases. CDR1 and CDR2 from the germline V gene are MGHRA and YSYEKL. The CDR3 is 15 amino acids. The junction had 5 bases not matched to a gene; V was cut back by 3 bases and J by 5 bases. CDR3 in amino acids: CASSHVSGREDTQYF. CDR3 coding DNA: TGCGCCAGCAGCCATGTAAGCGGGAGGGAAGATACGCAGTATTTT.

The chain has TRBV2 and TRBJ1-4, with D perhaps matching TRBD1 (5 bases). Trimming pared 4 bases from V and 7 bases from J, leaving 13 bases between. Germline lookup yields CDR1 SNHLY and CDR2 FYNNEI. This CDR3 comprises 14 residues. CDR3 protein: CASSATAASEKLFF. The CDR3 DNA follows: TGTGCCAGCAGTGCGACAGCCGCGAGTGAAAAACTGTTTTTT.

The chain recombines TRBV5-1 with TRBJ2-2, with TRBD2 as a possible D gene (5 bases). The germline V gene has CDR1 SGHRS and CDR2 YFSETQ. The CDR3 length is 15 residues. Trimming pared 4 bases from V and 6 bases from J, leaving 16 bases between. In nucleotides, the CDR3 is TGCGCCAGCAGCCCCTTGGGGAGTAACGCCGGGGAGCTGTTTTTT. Residues: CASSPLGSNAGELFF. Looking up the rest from reference TRBV5-1 and TRBJ2-2 gives the full variable domain: KAGVTQTPRYLIKTRGQQVTLSCSPISGHRSVSWYQQTPGQGLQFLFEYFSETQRNKGNFPGRFSGRQFSNSRSEMNVSTLELGDSALYLCASSPLGSNAGELFFGEGSRLTVL.

V and J are TRBV4-2 and TRBJ1-2; TRBD1 matches at 11 bases. Germline V gene data show CDR1 as LGHNA and CDR2 as YNFKEQ. With 1 base clipped from V and 2 bases from J, the junction kept 9 bases outside the gene matches. The CDR3 loop spans 18 amino acids. CDR3 loop: CASSQAPGQGGANYGYTF. The CDR3 nucleotides read TGTGCCAGCAGCCAAGCCCCGGGACAGGGGGGAGCCAACTATGGCTACACCTTC.

V usage is TRBV5-1 and J usage is TRBJ2-5, with 11 positions matching TRBD1. The germline CDR1 and CDR2 sequences are SGHRS and YFSETQ. The CDR3 is 18 amino acids. J lost 5 bases, V lost 4 bases, and 16 bases had no gene match. CDR3 DNA: TGCGCCAGCAGCGTTGGACTAGACGGACAGGGGGCAGGGGAGACCCAGTACTTC. It specifies CASSVGLDGQGAGETQYF.

The CDR3 region has the DNA TGTGCCAGCTCACCCAACAGAAATAATTCACCCCTCCACTTT. Protein: CASSPNRNNSPLHF. V usage is TRBV18 and J usage is TRBJ1-6; no firm D call. The V gene lost 3 bases and the J gene lost 5 bases, with 8 bases spanning the gap. The CDR3 consists of 14 residues. Germline CDR1 is KGHSH and CDR2 is LQKENI. Using reference TRBV18 and TRBJ1-6 for the parts outside the CDR3, the full variable domain is NAGVMQNPRHLVRRRGQEARLRCSPMKGHSHVYWYRQLPEEGLKFMVYLQKENIIDESGMPKERFSAEFPKEGPSILRIQQVVRGDSAAYFCASSPNRNNSPLHFGNGTRLTVT.

The chain carries TRBV2 and TRBJ1-1; D is uncertain. The germline gives CDR1 SNHLY, CDR2 FYNNEI. V was cut by 8 bases and J by 4 bases, with 14 bases left in between. The CDR3 contains 13 residues. CDR3 coding DNA: TGTGCCAGCGGGAGTGGGCGGATCACTGAAGCTTTCTTT. Its protein is CASGSGRITEAFF.

The chain uses TRBV28 and TRBJ1-3; 7 bases fit TRBD1. Germline lookup yields CDR1 MDHEN and CDR2 SYDVKM. J gave up 4 bases and V 7 bases, and 10 bases lay outside the gene matches. This CDR3 is built from 15 residues. CDR3 bases: TGTGCCAGCACCCTCAAGGGGGCGAGCGGAAACACCATATATTTT. It yields the protein CASTLKGASGNTIYF. The full variable domain, its missing parts supplied by reference TRBV28 and TRBJ1-3, is DVKVTQSSRYLVKRTGEKVFLECVQDMDHENMFWYRQDPGLGLRLIYFSYDVKMKEKGDIPEGYSVSREKKERFSLILESASTNQTSMYLCASTLKGASGNTIYFGEGSWLTVV.

This chain connects TRBV6-5 to TRBJ2-7; no firm D call. The CDR3 spans 13 residues. Trimming left V 7 bases short and J 1 base short, with 11 bases between. CDR1 and CDR2 from the germline V gene are MNHEY and SVGAGI. For the CDR3, the DNA is TGTGCCAGCACACAGCGAGATTCCTACGAGCAGTACTTC. This gives the protein CASTQRDSYEQYF.

The chain joins TRBV5-1 to TRBJ2-5; possible D gene TRBD2, 6 bases. This CDR3 has 14 amino acids. The germline gives CDR1 SGHRS, CDR2 YFSETQ. Trimming left V 4 bases short and J 2 bases short, with 12 bases between. The CDR3 DNA sequence: TGCGCCAGCAGCCTACTAGCTGCACAAGAGACCCAGTACTTC. It specifies CASSLLAAQETQYF.

The rearrangement links TRBV4-2 to TRBJ2-3, with 10 bases matching TRBD1. Germline lookup yields CDR1 LGHNA and CDR2 YNFKEQ. The V gene end was trimmed by 0 bases and the J gene end by 2 bases; junction bases not matched to a gene: 5. The CDR3 has 17 amino acids. The CDR3 loop is CASSQDRTGGVTDTQYF. CDR3 DNA sequence: TGTGCCAGCAGCCAAGATCGGACAGGGGGGGTCACAGATACGCAGTATTTT.

This chain connects TRBV5-1 to TRBJ2-7; D perhaps matches TRBD2 (5 bases). Germline lookup yields CDR1 SGHRS and CDR2 YFSETQ. The CDR3 runs 15 residues. V dropped 0 bases and J dropped 3 bases, with 13 bases sitting between them. As DNA, the CDR3 is TGCGCCAGCAGCTTGGCCGAACTAGGTTTCTACGAGCAGTACTTC. It is translated as CASSLAELGFYEQYF.

The chain links TRBV6-2 or TRBV6-3 to TRBJ2-7; D gene unclear. This CDR3 is 18 amino acids long. Germline loops: CDR1 MNHEY, CDR2 SVGEGT. Trimming left V 0 bases short and J 0 bases short, with 18 bases between. This chain's CDR3 is CASSYSRFRTASSYEQYF. CDR3 in DNA: TGTGCCAGCAGTTACTCGAGATTCCGGACGGCGAGCTCCTACGAGCAGTACTTC.

The rearrangement joins TRBV7-2 to TRBJ1-2; D might be TRBD1 (6 bases). The V and J ends lost 3 bases and 6 bases respectively, with 17 bases between them. The germline V gene encodes CDR1 SGHTA and CDR2 FQGNSA. CDR3 length: 15 amino acids. CDR3 amino acids: CASSFDRQGLDGYTF. CDR3 sequence (DNA): TGTGCCAGCAGCTTCGACAGGCAGGGATTGGATGGCTACACCTTC.

The chain carries TRBV19 and TRBJ1-2; D is unclear. From germline, CDR1 is LNHDA and CDR2 SQIVND (reference sequence). V was shortened by 3 bases and J by 8 bases, with 13 bases between the two germline ends. This CDR3 region has 13 residues. The CDR3 loop is CASSIVQVEGYTF. The CDR3 DNA reads as TGTGCCAGTAGTATCGTTCAGGTGGAGGGCTACACCTTC.